This TCR beta chain was profiled in a study of human T cells and chemical hapten exposure. Study context: Application of 0.01% DPC to the upper back was done by patch test, with a reading at 6 days. Study-wide results and caveats: Because all patients had alopecia, their immune responses might differ from healthy ones. TCRs whose frequency exceeded 1 in 1000 remained the same following DPC sensitization.

TCRdb analysed the RACE reads with MiXCR anew, one entry per CDR3 protein. Of some 99,000 distinct CDR3 sequences listed, roughly a tenth are singletons. This clonotype was seen at least ten times. The target antigen is unknown. Time point meaning: patch test 2, 6 weeks after DPC sensitization. Treatment specified: therapeutic diphenylcyclopropenone sensitization with weekly scalp DPC. The starting material, unfractionated whole blood, was used for total RNA extraction. Germline V lookup: CDR1 SGHVS, CDR2 FNYEAQ. V dropped 5 bases and J dropped 6 bases, with 14 bases sitting between them. The CDR3 spans 13 residues.

The origin of this receptor is a woman aged 40 to 50 with alopecia areata. Some clones in this sample may be carry-over from other donors' samples. The genes are TRBV7-6 and TRBJ2-7; D uncertain. The sample was whole blood, taken in connection with sensitization to the hapten diphenylcyclopropenone (DPC). The CDR3 protein is CASSTINIGEQYF. The CDR3, as DNA: TGTGCCAGCAGCACCATCAATATCGGCGAGCAGTACTTC.